The next 5 T cell receptor beta chains were all read from a single sample in a study of blood T cell repertoires in COVID-19. TCRdb's copy holds only in-frame clones and misses some; the assay was immunoSEQ multiplex PCR. The table has 210,000 or so clones, approximately 90% seen once; the top ten hold 6.2%. Sequenced input: peripheral blood. These receptors originate from a woman between 35 and 50 years old who had recovered from COVID-19.

This clone was detected once. V is TRBV6-5 and J is TRBJ1-4, with unresolved D. V was pared by 11 bases and J by 5 bases, with 15 bases between. Looked up from germline, CDR1 is MNHEY and CDR2 is SVGAGI. The CDR3 is 13 residues long. CDR3 protein: CAGATGKNEKLFF. The CDR3 DNA sequence: TGTGCCGGCGCGACGGGAAAGAATGAAAAACTGTTTTTT.

This clone has only one observation. J is TRBJ2-2 and V is TRBV9, with D perhaps matching TRBD2 (6 bases). CDR1 and CDR2 (germline): SGDLS, YYNGEE. The CDR3 has 13 residues. Trimming removed 10 bases from V and 5 bases from J, with 15 bases in between. CDR3 residues: CAPGSEGTGELFF. The CDR3 region has the DNA TGTGCCCCGGGGTCGGAGGGGACCGGGGAGCTGTTTTTT. Looking up the rest from reference TRBV9 and TRBJ2-2 gives the full variable domain: DSGVTQTPKHLITATGQRVTLRCSPRSGDLSVYWYQQSLDQGLQFLIQYYNGEERAKGNILERFSAQQFPDLHSELNLSSLELGDSALYFCAPGSEGTGELFFGEGSRLTVL.

J is TRBJ1-4 and V is TRBV7-9; 7 bases fit TRBD1. The length of the CDR3 is 16 residues. Germline assignment: CDR1 SEHNR and CDR2 FQNEAQ (reference sequence). V gave up 4 bases and J gave up 2 bases; unmatched junction bases: 7. The CDR3 spells CASSSYKGATNEKLFF. In nucleotides, the CDR3 is TGTGCCAGCAGCTCCTATAAGGGGGCCACTAATGAAAAACTGTTTTTT.

CDR3 residues: CASSLDRGIGEQFF. The CDR3 DNA reads TGTGCCAGCAGCTTAGACAGGGGGATTGGTGAGCAGTTCTTC. The rearrangement uses TRBV7-2 and TRBJ2-1, with TRBD1 matching over 8 bases. The CDR3 has 14 amino acids. Germline V CDR1 and CDR2: SGHTA, FQGNSA. V lost 1 base and J lost 9; bases outside the gene matches: 5.

This chain links TRBV7-9 with TRBJ2-7, with TRBD2 matching over 8 bases. Looked up from germline, CDR1 is SEHNR and CDR2 is FQNEAQ (reference sequence). CDR3 size: 15 residues. The V and J ends lost 6 bases and 0 bases, in that order; junction bases with no gene match: 7. The CDR3 sequence is CASSDSGGSSYEQYF. CDR3 coding DNA: TGTGCCAGCAGTGATTCGGGAGGGAGCTCCTACGAGCAGTACTTC.